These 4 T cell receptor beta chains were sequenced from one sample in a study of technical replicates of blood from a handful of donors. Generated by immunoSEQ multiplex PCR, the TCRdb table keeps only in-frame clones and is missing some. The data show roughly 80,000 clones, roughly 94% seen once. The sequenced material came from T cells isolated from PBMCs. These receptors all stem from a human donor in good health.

The CDR3 region is CAIGQGNGETQYF. The DNA of the CDR3 is TGTGCCATCGGACAGGGAAACGGGGAGACCCAGTACTTC. This chain connects TRBV10-3 to TRBJ2-5, with 8 positions matching TRBD1. Germline V gene data show CDR1 as ENHRY and CDR2 as SYGVKD. This CDR3 spans 13 amino acids. V was pared by 8 bases and J by 5 bases, with 7 bases of the junction left unmatched.

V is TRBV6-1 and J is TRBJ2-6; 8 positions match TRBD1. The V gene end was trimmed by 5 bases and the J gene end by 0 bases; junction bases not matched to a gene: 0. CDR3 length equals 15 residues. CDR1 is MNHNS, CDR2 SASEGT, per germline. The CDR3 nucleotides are TGTGCCAGCAGTACAGGGGGCTCTGGGGCCAACGTCCTGACTTTC. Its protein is CASSTGGSGANVLTF.

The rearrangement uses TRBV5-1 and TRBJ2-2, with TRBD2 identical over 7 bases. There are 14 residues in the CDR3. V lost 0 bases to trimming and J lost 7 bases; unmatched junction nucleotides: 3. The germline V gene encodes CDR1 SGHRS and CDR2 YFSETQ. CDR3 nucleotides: TGCGCCAGCAGCTTGGAGGGAGGGATCGGGGAGCTGTTTTTT. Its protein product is CASSLEGGIGELFF.

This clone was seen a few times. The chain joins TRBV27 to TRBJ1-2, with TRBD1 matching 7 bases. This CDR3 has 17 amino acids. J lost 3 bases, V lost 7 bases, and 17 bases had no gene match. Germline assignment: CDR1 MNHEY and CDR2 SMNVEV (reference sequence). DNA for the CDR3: TGTGCCAGCAAACACTTCGGAACAGGGGTATTCGACTATGGCTACACCTTC. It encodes CASKHFGTGVFDYGYTF.